This paragraph covers one T cell receptor (beta chain) sequence. The V end lost 3 bases, the J end lost 4 bases, and 16 bases lay between the germline ends. Germline CDR1 reads SGHTA; CDR2 reads FQGNSA. This CDR3 has 15 amino acids. Sampled while nominally healthy, donors likely had unrecorded immune exposures. This record belongs to a study of cytomegalovirus exposure and HLA in healthy donors. PCR primers comprised 60 Vbeta and 13 Jbeta primers. The method was immunoSEQ multiplex PCR; TCRdb's version includes in-frame clones alone and lacks a portion of them. The top ten hold less than 3% of the sample, which has about 140,000 clones, approximately 83% seen once.

Sequenced sample: PBMCs. This chain uses TRBV7-2 with TRBJ2-7; tentative D call: TRBD2 (6 bases). The TCR originated in a male donor in good health and CMV-seronegative. The CDR3 spells CASSFGTIAVYEQYF. DNA of the CDR3: TGTGCCAGCAGCTTCGGGACCATAGCGGTATACGAGCAGTACTTC.